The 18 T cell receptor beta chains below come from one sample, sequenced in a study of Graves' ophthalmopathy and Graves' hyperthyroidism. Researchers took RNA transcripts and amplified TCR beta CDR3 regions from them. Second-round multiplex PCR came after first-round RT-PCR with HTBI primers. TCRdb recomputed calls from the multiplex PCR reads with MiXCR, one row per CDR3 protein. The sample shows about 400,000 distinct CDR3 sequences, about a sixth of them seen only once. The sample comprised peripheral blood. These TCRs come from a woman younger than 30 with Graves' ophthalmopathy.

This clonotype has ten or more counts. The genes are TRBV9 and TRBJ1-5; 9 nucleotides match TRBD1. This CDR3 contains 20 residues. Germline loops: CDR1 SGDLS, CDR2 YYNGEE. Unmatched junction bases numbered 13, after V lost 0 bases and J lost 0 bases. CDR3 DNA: TGTGCCAGCAGCGTAGACCACAGGGGGCGAGTTCCTTGTAGCAATCAGCCCCAGCATTTT. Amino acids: CASSVDHRGRVPCSNQPQHF.

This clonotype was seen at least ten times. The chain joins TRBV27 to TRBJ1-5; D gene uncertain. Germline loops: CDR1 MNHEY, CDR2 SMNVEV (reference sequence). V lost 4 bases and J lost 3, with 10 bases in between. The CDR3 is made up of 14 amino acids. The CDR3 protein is CASSSPSNNQPQHF. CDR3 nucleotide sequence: TGTGCCAGCAGTTCCCCGAGCAACAATCAGCCCCAGCATTTT.

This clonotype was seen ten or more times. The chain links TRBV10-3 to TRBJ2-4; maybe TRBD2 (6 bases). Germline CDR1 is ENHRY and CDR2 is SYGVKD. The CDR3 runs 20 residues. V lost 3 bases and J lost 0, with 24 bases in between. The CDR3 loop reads CAISDPLDEDGGSAKNIQYF. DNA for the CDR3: TGTGCCATCAGTGACCCCCTGGACGAGGACGGGGGTTCAGCCAAAAACATTCAGTACTTC.

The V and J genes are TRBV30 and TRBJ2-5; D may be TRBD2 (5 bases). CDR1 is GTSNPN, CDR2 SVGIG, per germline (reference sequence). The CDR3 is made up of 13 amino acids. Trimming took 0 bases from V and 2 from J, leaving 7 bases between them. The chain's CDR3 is CAWSVRLQETQYF. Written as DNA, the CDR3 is TGTGCCTGGAGTGTACGACTACAAGAGACCCAGTACTTC.

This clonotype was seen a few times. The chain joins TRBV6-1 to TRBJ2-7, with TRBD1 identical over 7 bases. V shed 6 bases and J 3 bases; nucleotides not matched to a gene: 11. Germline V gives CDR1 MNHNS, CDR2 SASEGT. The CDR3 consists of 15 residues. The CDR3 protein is CASRSPGRGYYEQYF. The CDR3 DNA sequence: TGTGCCAGCAGGAGCCCGGGCAGGGGGTACTACGAGCAGTACTTC.

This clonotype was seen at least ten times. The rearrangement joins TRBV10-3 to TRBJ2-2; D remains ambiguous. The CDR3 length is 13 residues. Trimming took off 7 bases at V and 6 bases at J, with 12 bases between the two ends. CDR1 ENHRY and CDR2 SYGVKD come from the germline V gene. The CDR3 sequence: CAIMGIGPGELFF. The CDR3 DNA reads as TGTGCCATCATGGGTATCGGCCCCGGGGAGCTGTTTTTT.

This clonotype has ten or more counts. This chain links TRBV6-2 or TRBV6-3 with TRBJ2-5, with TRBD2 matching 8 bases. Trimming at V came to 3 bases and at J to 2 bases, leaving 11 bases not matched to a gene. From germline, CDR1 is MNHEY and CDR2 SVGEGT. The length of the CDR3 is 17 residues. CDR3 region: CASSYMIAGLGQETQYF. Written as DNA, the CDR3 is TGTGCCAGCAGTTATATGATAGCGGGGCTCGGGCAAGAGACCCAGTACTTC.

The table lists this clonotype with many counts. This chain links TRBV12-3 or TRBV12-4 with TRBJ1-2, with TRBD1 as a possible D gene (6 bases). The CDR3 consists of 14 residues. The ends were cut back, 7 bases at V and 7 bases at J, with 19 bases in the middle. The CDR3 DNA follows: TGTGCCAGCACGCAAGGGGGAGTGGCCGCTGGCTACACCTTC. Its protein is CASTQGGVAAGYTF.

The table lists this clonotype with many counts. This CDR3 reads CASRQGEGNQPQHF. CDR3 bases: TGTGCCAGCCGACAGGGGGAGGGCAATCAGCCCCAGCATTTT. The chain couples TRBV27 to TRBJ1-5, with 9 bases lining up with TRBD1. Unmatched junction bases numbered 4, after V lost 8 bases and J lost 2 bases. CDR3 size: 14 residues. From germline, CDR1 is MNHEY and CDR2 SMNVEV (reference sequence).

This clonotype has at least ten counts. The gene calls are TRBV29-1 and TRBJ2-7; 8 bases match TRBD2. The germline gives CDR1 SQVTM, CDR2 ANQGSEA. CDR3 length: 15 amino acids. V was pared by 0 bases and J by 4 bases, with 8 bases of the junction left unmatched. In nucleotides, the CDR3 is TGCAGCGTTGAAGATCGGGGTAGCGGGATTTACGAGCAGTACTTC. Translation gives CSVEDRGSGIYEQYF.

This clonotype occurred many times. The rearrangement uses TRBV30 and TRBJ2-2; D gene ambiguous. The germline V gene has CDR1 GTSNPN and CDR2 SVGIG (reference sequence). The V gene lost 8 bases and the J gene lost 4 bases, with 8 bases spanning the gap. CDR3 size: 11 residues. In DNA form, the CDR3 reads TGTGCCCCGTCCCGCACCGGGGAGCTGTTTTTT. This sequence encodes CAPSRTGELFF.

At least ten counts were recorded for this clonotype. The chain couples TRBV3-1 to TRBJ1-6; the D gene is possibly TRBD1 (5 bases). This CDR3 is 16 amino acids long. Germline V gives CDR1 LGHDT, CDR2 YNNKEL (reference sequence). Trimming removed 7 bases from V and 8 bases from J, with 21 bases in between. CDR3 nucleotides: TGTGCCAGCAACCGACATGGGGGGGGTGGGGATTCACCCCTCCACTTT. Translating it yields CASNRHGGGGDSPLHF.

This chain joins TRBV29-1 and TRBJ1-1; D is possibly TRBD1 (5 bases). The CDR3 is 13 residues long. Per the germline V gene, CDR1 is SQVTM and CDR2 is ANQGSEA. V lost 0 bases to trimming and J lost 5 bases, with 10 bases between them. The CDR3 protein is CSVEELGETEAFF. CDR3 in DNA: TGCAGCGTTGAAGAATTGGGGGAAACTGAAGCTTTCTTT.

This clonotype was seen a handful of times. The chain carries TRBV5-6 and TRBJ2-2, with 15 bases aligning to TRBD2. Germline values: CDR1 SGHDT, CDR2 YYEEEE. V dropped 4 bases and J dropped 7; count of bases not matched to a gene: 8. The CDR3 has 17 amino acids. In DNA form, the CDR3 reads TGTGCCAGCAGCCTTCGGACTAGCGGGAGGGCCATCGGGGAGCTGTTTTTT. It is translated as CASSLRTSGRAIGELFF. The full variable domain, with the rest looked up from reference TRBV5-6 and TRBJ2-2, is DAGVTQSPTHLIKTRGQQVTLRCSPKSGHDTVSWYQQALGQGPQFIFQYYEEEERQRGNFPDRFSGHQFPNYSSELNVNALLLGDSALYLCASSLRTSGRAIGELFFGEGSRLTVL.

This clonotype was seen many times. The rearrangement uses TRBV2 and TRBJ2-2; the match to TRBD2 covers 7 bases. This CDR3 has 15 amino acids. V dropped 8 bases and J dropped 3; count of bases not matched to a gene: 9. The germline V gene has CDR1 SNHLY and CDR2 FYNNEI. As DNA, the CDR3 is TGTGCCAGCCTACCCAGAGCGGGATACACCGGGGAGCTGTTTTTT. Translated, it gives CASLPRAGYTGELFF.

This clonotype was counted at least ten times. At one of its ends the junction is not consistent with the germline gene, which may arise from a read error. CDR3 residues: CSARLLAGAISF. CDR3 nucleotides: TGCAGTGCTAGGCTATTAGCGGGAGCCATATCGTTC. This chain connects TRBV20-1 to TRBJ2-7, with 9 bases lining up with TRBD2. The V gene's germline CDR1 is DFQATT and CDR2 SNEGSKA (reference sequence). The CDR3 has 12 residues.

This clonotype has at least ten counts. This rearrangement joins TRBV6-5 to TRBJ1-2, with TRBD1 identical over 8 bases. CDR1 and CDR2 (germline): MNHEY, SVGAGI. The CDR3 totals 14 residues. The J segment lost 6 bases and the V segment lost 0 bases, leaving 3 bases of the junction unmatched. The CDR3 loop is CASSYSNRGNGYTF. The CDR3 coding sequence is TGTGCCAGCAGTTACTCGAACAGGGGGAATGGCTACACCTTC.

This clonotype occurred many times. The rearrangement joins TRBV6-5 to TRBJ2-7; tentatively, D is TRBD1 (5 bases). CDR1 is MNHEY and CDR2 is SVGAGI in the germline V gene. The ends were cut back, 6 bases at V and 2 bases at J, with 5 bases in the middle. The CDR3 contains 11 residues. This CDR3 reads CASRQAYEQYF. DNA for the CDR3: TGTGCCAGCAGACAGGCCTACGAGCAGTACTTC.